Given below is one T cell receptor (beta chain) in context. Its antigen is not yet known. No base quality information exists; no much larger clone differs at one position. This record belongs to a study of cytomegalovirus exposure and HLA in healthy donors (dated by TCRdb to the late 2010s). Regarding the complete study: According to an earlier analysis of 587 of the donors, 150 million to 200 million T cells yielded some 120 million unique TCR beta sequences and 250 to 350 Gb of sequence data. Approximately 310 gigabases of sequencing data and around 85 million unique TCR sequences made up an early release that covered around 640 HLA-typed donors. The genetic ancestry cluster associated with self-reported Caucasian donors included roughly 84% of the roughly 360 genotyped donors. The study was designed to test whether signatures of past pathogen exposure could be identified by cataloging public T cell receptors. The study used immunosequencing to profile the T cell repertoires of under 700 subjects and linked those repertoires to cytomegalovirus serostatus. Besides the first cohort of hundreds of subjects, a separate validation cohort made up of 120 or so different subjects was used. High-throughput TCR immunosequencing, statistical association of individual TCRs with disease status, and machine learning were combined to predict cytomegalovirus infection status. To study patterns of TCR occurrence, a later analysis re-analyzed previously published TCR beta repertoires from 550 to 800 donors and added high-resolution HLA genotyping. Rather than drawing on any new phenotypic data, the later analysis identified candidate immune exposures from TCR beta sequences and the way those sequences occurred across donors. An earlier analysis of 450 to 750 of the donors used high-throughput TCR beta sequencing to judge whether each TCR beta V gene segment behaved as functional or pseudogenic. Donor age, sex, ethnicity and CMV serostatus were compiled together with the repertoire data. A later genetic analysis used genome-wide SNP genotypes for about 65% of the 666 donors, treating that subset as a discovery cohort. Every discovery cohort repertoire had been produced on one sequencing platform. HLA typing covered class I and class II loci at four-digit resolution. Typing coverage varied by locus: 629-630 donors for A, B, C, DRB1 and DQB1; 522 for DQA1; some 610 for DPA1; roughly 450 for DPB1. A handful of DR-DQ haplotypes were handled as single units for association and clustering because linkage in the cohort was strong. Among some 410 genotyped donors of the cohort, an average of roughly 240,000 unique TCR beta nucleotide sequences were sequenced per donor, roughly 20% of them non-productive.

The cohort comprised several hundred healthy bone marrow donors. All cohort members were sampled while nominally healthy, although unrecorded immune exposures were likely present. The donor tested CMV seropositive and was one of the 289 seropositive cohort members. A peripheral blood sample was provided by each donor, and peripheral blood mononuclear cells were used for TCR beta sequencing. The Qiagen DNeasy Blood Extraction Kit was used to extract genomic DNA from the blood cell samples. Preparation of the library involved the immunoSEQ multiplex PCR assay. For the multiplex PCR, a mixture combining 60 forward primers for TCR Vbeta segments and 13 reverse primers for TCR Jbeta segments was used. Amplification of the CDR3 region of rearranged TCR beta genes was performed with a multiplex PCR assay on genomic DNA. On the Illumina HiSeq System, the amplified TCR beta libraries were sequenced as 87-base-pair reads. The original methods were these. A later analysis counted tens of millions of unique TCR beta chains across the 500 to 850 repertoires, and about 10 million of these chains were shared by at least two donors. A nearest-neighbor algorithm error-corrected the raw reads and collapsed the reads into unique sequences, merging closely related sequences to remove PCR and sequencing errors. To assign V, D and J gene segments, CDR3 sequences were aligned to IMGT reference sequences. For a sequence to be retained, a match of at least six nucleotides was required to both a V gene segment and a J gene segment. Rearrangements were called productive when the CDR3 lacked stop codons and stayed in frame with V and J; all others were non-productive. CDR3 was defined according to IMGT convention as the region running from the second conserved V-encoded cysteine to the conserved J-encoded phenylalanine. The earlier analysis of 550 to 650 of the donors excluded any sequence lacking an unambiguous match to a single V gene segment. In an earlier analysis of several hundred of the donors, V segments were called functional above 56.7% productive rearrangements and were called segregating when the between-donor standard deviation exceeded 5%. A statistical classification framework was built for diagnosing cytomegalovirus status from the catalog of TCR beta chain sequences. A later analysis assigned V and J genes by comparing TCR nucleotide sequences with IMGT/GENE-DB human TR gene sequences. A later analysis assigned CDR3 sequences and most-parsimonious VDJ recombination scenarios with the TCRdist pipeline. In a later analysis, each TCR beta chain was defined by its CDR3 amino acid sequence together with its V-gene family, and reads without a unique V-gene family were excluded. To address suspected cross-contamination and a sequencing artifact, a later analysis removed a few hundred highly shared, low-generation-probability nucleotide sequences. A later analysis calculated a clonal expansion index for each public chain from normalized within-repertoire ranks of inferred template counts. A later analysis computed generation probabilities with a VDJ recombination model fitted to out-of-frame rearrangements, and checked the results against IGoR. In a later analysis, TCR-TCR, TCR-HLA and TCR-CMV co-occurrence was scored with hypergeometric tests, and a repertoire-size bias correction was applied to TCR pairs. A later analysis estimated false discovery rates by permuting HLA or CMV assignments 20 times. In a later analysis, co-occurring TCRs were grouped with DBSCAN, and TCRdist sequence similarity was added when clustering was performed within HLA-allele-positive subsets. For co-occurrence clustering, repertoires with fewer than 30,000 or more than 120,000 public chains were excluded, along with about five repertoires with anomalous nucleotide sharing. TCRdb obtained this table from immuneACCESS and retained in-frame rearrangements with V and J assigned. These tables miss some clones; where compared with another copy, unresolved V genes account for less than half of the shortfall, and the remainder is unexplained. V, J and clone size were drawn from that table, and D and trimming were deduced from the DNA. The sample table lists about 99,000 clones, roughly three quarters of them with a count of one. Together, the top ten hold 3.5% to 4.5% of the sample.

The research as a whole found: A later genetic analysis reported fewer N-insertions in productive TCRs among donors in an Asian-associated ancestry cluster than the roughly 690-donor mean. Three of the identified cytomegalovirus-associated TCR beta chains were confirmed in vitro to be specific for cytomegalovirus antigens. A further reported finding was that TCR beta sequences accurately predicted the HLA-A and HLA-B alleles for most subjects in the first cohort. Assigning TCR associations to individual alleles was difficult when HLA alleles, especially DR and DQ, strongly co-occurred. In a later analysis, HLA-associated TCR beta chains were found to be more clonally expanded and to have lower generation probabilities than equally common non-associated chains. While some public TCRs were present in many individuals, most TCR sequences turned up only very rarely across donors. Only TCR beta chains were sequenced in this cohort, and the absence of alpha or paired-chain data limited detectable features. In both the original and validation cohorts, the classifier was reported to diagnose cytomegalovirus status with high specificity and sensitivity. The study listed 150 to 200 TCR beta chains as associated with cytomegalovirus. An association between a missense DCLRE1C variant and V-gene and J-gene trimming of TCR beta chains was found in a later genetic analysis and replicated in an independent cohort. Several of the top co-occurrence clusters appeared to be linked to parvovirus B19, influenza, CMV and Epstein-Barr virus, according to a later analysis. A cluster of highly shared sequence variants was judged likely to represent a technical artifact of the sequencing pipeline. Linkage disequilibrium might explain the correlated functional status among segregating V segments, but an unknown experimental factor could not be ruled out. The authors suggested that the approach could potentially be generalized to other disease states and immunological phenotypes. In a later analysis, around 17,000 TCR beta sequences were associated with specific HLA alleles at a false discovery rate of 0.05. The earlier analysis of a few hundred of the donors excluded some 15 rarely observed V segments, including chromosome 9 orphons, because counts were too low. The 87-base-pair reads could not distinguish some IMGT-functional V segments, including TRBV6-2 and TRBV6-3, so those segments were excluded. In an earlier analysis of 587 of the donors, most TCR beta V segments appeared in productive rearrangements about 90% or about 30% of the time, broadly matching IMGT annotations. CMV serostatus was the only immune exposure information available for the cohort. Because HLA typing was unavailable for some donors at each locus, only the typed subset was used in association tests. A later analysis found that most CMV-associated TCR beta chains appeared HLA-restricted, with HLA associations seemingly driven largely by CMV exposure. Presence/absence analyses assumed roughly uniform sequencing depth across donors, an assumption that may not hold. According to a later analysis, TCR association rates differed among HLA loci, with DRB1 alleles showing the most associated TCRs and HLA-C alleles showing the fewest.

The germline V gene (reference sequence) supplies CDR1 LNHDA and CDR2 SQIVND. Taken from cysteine to phenylalanine, the CDR3 has 14 residues. The CDR3 DNA has 42 bases and is translated from base 1. V is cut by 5 bases and J by 4 bases, and the space between the germline ends is 14 bases. The specimen was PBMCs. The sequence was collected from a man aged 50 or older in good health and CMV-seropositive. This chain joins TRBV19 to TRBJ1-1; the D gene cannot be resolved reliably. The CDR3 region: CASSFEGAGTEAFF. The DNA reads as follows: TGTGCCAGTAGTTTTGAGGGCGCGGGCACTGAAGCTTTCTTT.